These T cell receptor beta chains were read from a single sample in a study of PD-1 blockade in classical Hodgkin lymphoma. TCRdb's table, derived via immunoSEQ multiplex PCR, lists solely in-frame clones and lacks some. The sample lists about 93,000 clones; roughly 81% were seen once. The sequenced sample was peripheral blood mononuclear cells (PBMCs), obtained before the second cycle of nivolumab. All receptors come from a human donor with classical Hodgkin lymphoma. Each CDR3 is given with its conserved first and last residue. The order of the fields is J gene, V gene, D gene, clone size, CDR3 protein, CDR3 DNA. A D gene is named only where the DNA matches it firmly. Rows give clone size only sometimes, using once, few, many, or a class for an expanded clone.

TRBJ2-7 | TRBV2 | TRBD2 | NA | CASSPGTSGVYEQYF | TGTGCCAGCAGCCCGGGGACTAGCGGGGTCTACGAGCAGTACTTC
TRBJ2-3 | TRBV13 | TRBD2 | NA | CASSLLLAGGPDTQYF | TGTGCCAGCAGCTTACTTTTAGCGGGAGGGCCAGATACGCAGTATTTT
TRBJ2-7 | TRBV5-4 | NA | NA | CASSLVGGLGEQYF | TGTGCCAGCAGCTTGGTGGGGGGCCTAGGGGAGCAGTACTTC
TRBJ2-7 | TRBV6-5 | NA | NA | CASTRTRSYEQYF | TGTGCCAGCACCCGGACACGCTCCTACGAGCAGTACTTC
TRBJ2-2 | TRBV10-3 | TRBD2 | NA | CAIRASALAGGGELFF | TGTGCCATCAGGGCTTCGGCTCTAGCGGGAGGGGGGGAGCTGTTTTTT
TRBJ2-7 | TRBV11-2 | NA | NA | CASSLDLGEQYF | TGTGCCAGCAGCTTAGATCTGGGCGAGCAGTACTTC
TRBJ2-1 | TRBV6-5 | TRBD2 | NA | CASSSGAGGPYNEQFF | TGTGCCAGCAGTTCAGGGGCGGGAGGCCCCTACAATGAGCAGTTCTTC
TRBJ1-3 | TRBV30 | NA | NA | CAWSEGASSGNTIYF | TGTGCCTGGAGTGAAGGGGCTAGCTCTGGAAACACCATATATTTT
TRBJ1-1 | TRBV7-2 | NA | NA | CASSPGTVILNTEAFF | TGTGCCAGCAGCCCAGGGACCGTGATTTTGAACACTGAAGCTTTCTTT
TRBJ1-2 | TRBV14 | NA | NA | CASSQDPSNYGYTF | TGTGCCAGCAGCCAAGATCCTTCTAACTATGGCTACACCTTC
TRBJ1-2 | TRBV14 | NA | NA | CASSHPEGGYTF | TGTGCCAGCAGCCACCCCGAGGGAGGCTACACCTTC
TRBJ1-5 | TRBV5-1 | NA | NA | CASARDASNQPQHF | TGCGCCAGCGCCCGGGACGCTAGCAATCAGCCCCAGCATTTT
TRBJ1-4 | TRBV29-1 | TRBD1 | NA | CSASGTGSEKLFF | TGCAGCGCTTCGGGGACAGGGAGCGAAAAACTGTTTTTT
TRBJ2-5 | TRBV14 | NA | NA | CASSQGPMGPQETQYF | TGTGCCAGCAGCCAAGGTCCGATGGGGCCCCAAGAGACCCAGTACTTC
TRBJ1-1 | TRBV5-1 | NA | once | CASSLGAVVNTEAFF | TGCGCCAGCAGCTTAGGGGCGGTGGTGAACACTGAAGCTTTCTTT
TRBJ2-1 | TRBV5-1 | NA | NA | CASSLGQGYNEQFF | TGCGCCAGCAGCCTGGGGCAGGGGTACAATGAGCAGTTCTTC
TRBJ2-7 | TRBV7-9 | TRBD1 | NA | CASSLGQGAHDEQYF | TGTGCCAGCAGCTTAGGACAGGGGGCCCATGACGAGCAGTACTTC
TRBJ2-1 | TRBV11-2 | TRBD2 | NA | CASSRGLAGGVSYNEQFF | TGTGCCAGCAGCCGGGGACTAGCGGGGGGGGTCTCCTACAATGAGCAGTTCTTC
TRBJ2-3 | TRBV18 | NA | NA | CASSPPGPGRPQYF | TGTGCCAGCTCACCCCCGGGTCCGGGAAGGCCGCAGTATTTT
TRBJ1-2 | TRBV5-1 | TRBD1 | NA | CASSEGAYGYTF | TGCGCCAGCAGCGAGGGGGCCTATGGCTACACCTTC
TRBJ2-3 | TRBV6-5 | TRBD1 | once | CASRPGTGGSDTQYF | TGTGCCAGCAGACCCGGGACAGGGGGTTCAGATACGCAGTATTTT
TRBJ2-2 | TRBV30 | NA | NA | CAWAQLGPGTGELFF | TGTGCCTGGGCCCAGCTGGGACCGGGGACCGGGGAGCTGTTTTTT
TRBJ2-7 | TRBV5-1 | NA | NA | CASSPGPSLGEQYF | TGCGCCAGCAGCCCGGGACCCTCCCTTGGAGAGCAGTACTTC
TRBJ2-1 | TRBV19 | NA | few | CASSAGTNEQFF | TGTGCCAGTAGTGCCGGGACTAATGAGCAGTTCTTC
TRBJ2-3 | TRBV18 | TRBD2 | once | CASSPPVGGTDTQYF | TGTGCCAGCTCACCACCCGTGGGAGGGACAGATACGCAGTATTTT
TRBJ2-1 | TRBV9 | NA | NA | CASSVGSVNEQFF | TGTGCCAGCAGCGTAGGGTCCGTTAATGAGCAGTTCTTC
TRBJ1-5 | TRBV27 | NA | NA | CASSLSTSNQPQHF | TGTGCCAGCAGTTTAAGTACCAGCAATCAGCCCCAGCATTTT
TRBJ1-3 | TRBV19 | TRBD1 | NA | CASSFGQGFIGNTIYF | TGTGCCAGTAGCTTCGGACAGGGTTTCATCGGAAACACCATATATTTT
TRBJ2-2 | TRBV9 | TRBD2 | NA | CASSVGASGGELFF | TGTGCCAGCAGCGTAGGGGCTAGCGGCGGGGAGCTGTTTTTT
TRBJ2-7 | TRBV10-3 | TRBD2 | NA | CAVRSGTSGTYEQYF | TGTGCCGTACGGTCCGGGACTAGCGGGACGTACGAGCAGTACTTC
TRBJ2-2 | TRBV4-2 | TRBD2 | once | CASSQEPSRGAGGELFF | TGTGCCAGCAGCCAAGAACCTTCGCGGGGGGCCGGCGGGGAGCTGTTTTTT
TRBJ2-2 | TRBV28 | NA | NA | CASSLGIAEGAGELFF | TGTGCCAGCAGTTTAGGTATAGCGGAAGGGGCCGGGGAGCTGTTTTTT
TRBJ2-7 | TRBV21-1 | NA | NA | CASIRRGGGNEQYF | TGTGCCAGCATCCGACGAGGCGGCGGCAACGAGCAGTACTTC
TRBJ1-5 | TRBV6-1 | NA | NA | CASTPSGGQPQHF | TGTGCCAGCACCCCCAGTGGGGGTCAGCCCCAGCATTTT
TRBJ1-2 | TRBV6-6 | NA | NA | CASSPGANNYGYTF | TGTGCCAGCAGTCCCGGGGCCAATAACTATGGCTACACCTTC
TRBJ1-2 | TRBV29-1 | NA | few | CSVDWGAGDGYTF | TGCAGCGTTGACTGGGGGGCCGGGGATGGCTACACCTTC
TRBJ2-3 | TRBV9 | NA | NA | CASSVSDTDTQYF | TGTGCCAGCAGCGTTTCCGACACAGATACGCAGTATTTT
TRBJ1-5 | TRBV30 | NA | few | CAWSVPNHYRESQPQHF | TGTGCCTGGAGTGTACCTAACCACTACAGGGAGTCGCAGCCCCAGCATTTT